Detailed here is one T cell receptor (beta chain). The data were obtained in a study of cytomegalovirus exposure and HLA in healthy donors. Both 60 Vbeta primers and 13 Jbeta primers went into the PCR. Assay: immunoSEQ multiplex PCR; the TCRdb copy retains only in-frame clones and omits some. Of about 18,000 clones in the sample, around 75% were seen once. This TCR derives from a man in his late teens or twenties in good health and CMV-seronegative. The sequencing input was PBMCs.

The CDR3 loop reads CASSLDLKGGEQFF. The CDR3 DNA reads as TGTGCCAGCAGTTTGGACCTAAAAGGGGGTGAGCAGTTCTTC. The chain joins TRBV2 to TRBJ2-1; TRBD1 might be the D (6 bases). Trimming took 5 bases from V and 9 from J, leaving 17 bases between them. The CDR3 has 14 residues. Germline loops: CDR1 SNHLY, CDR2 FYNNEI.